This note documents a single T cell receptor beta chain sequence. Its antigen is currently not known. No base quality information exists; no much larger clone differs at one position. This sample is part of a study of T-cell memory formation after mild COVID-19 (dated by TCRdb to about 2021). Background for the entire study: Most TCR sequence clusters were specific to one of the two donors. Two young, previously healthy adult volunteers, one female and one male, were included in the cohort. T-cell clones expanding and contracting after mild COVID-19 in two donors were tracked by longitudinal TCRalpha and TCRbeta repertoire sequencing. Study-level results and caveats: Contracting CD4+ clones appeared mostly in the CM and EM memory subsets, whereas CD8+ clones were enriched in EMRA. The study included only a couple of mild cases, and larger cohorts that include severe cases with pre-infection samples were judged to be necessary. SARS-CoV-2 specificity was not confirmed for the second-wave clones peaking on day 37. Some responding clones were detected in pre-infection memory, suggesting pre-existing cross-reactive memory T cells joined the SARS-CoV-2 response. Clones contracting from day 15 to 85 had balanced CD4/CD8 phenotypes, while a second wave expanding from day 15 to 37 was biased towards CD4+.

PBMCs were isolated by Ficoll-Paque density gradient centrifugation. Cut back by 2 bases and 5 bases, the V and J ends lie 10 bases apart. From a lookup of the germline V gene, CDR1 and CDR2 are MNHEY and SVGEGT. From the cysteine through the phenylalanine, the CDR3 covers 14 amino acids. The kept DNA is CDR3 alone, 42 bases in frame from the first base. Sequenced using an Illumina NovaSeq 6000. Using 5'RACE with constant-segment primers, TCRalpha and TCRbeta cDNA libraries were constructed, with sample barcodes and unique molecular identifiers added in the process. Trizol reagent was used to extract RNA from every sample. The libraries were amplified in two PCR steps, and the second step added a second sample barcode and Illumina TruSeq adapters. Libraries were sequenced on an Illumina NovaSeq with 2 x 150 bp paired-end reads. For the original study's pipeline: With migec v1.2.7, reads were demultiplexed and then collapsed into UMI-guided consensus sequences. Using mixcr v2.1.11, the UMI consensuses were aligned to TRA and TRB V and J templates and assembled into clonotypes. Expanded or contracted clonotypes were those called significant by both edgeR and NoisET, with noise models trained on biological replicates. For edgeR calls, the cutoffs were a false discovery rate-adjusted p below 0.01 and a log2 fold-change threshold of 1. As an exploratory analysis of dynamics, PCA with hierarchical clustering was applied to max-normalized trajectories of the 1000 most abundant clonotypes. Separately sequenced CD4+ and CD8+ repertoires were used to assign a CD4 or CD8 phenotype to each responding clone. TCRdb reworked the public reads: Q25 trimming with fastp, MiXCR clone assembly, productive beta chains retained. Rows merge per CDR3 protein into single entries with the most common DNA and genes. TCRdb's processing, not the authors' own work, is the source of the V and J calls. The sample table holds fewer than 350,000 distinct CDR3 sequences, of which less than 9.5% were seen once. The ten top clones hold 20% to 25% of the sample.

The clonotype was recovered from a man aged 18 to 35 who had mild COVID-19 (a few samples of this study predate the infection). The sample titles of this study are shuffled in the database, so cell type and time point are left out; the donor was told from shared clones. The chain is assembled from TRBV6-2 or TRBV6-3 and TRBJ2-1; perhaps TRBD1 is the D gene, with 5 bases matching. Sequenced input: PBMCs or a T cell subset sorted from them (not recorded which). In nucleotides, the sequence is TGTGCCAGCAGTTACAGGGGCTTCAACAATGAGCAGTTCTTC. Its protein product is CASSYRGFNNEQFF.